The clone carrying this T cell receptor (beta chain) appeared a single time. Clones were sequenced by immunoSEQ multiplex PCR, and TCRdb holds only the in-frame ones, with some missing. The sample yields tens of thousands of clones, over 80% seen once. The sample is drawn from a study of T cell changes during pregnancy in multiple sclerosis. The germline CDR1 and CDR2 sequences are MNHEY and SMNVEV (reference sequence). The J segment lost 5 bases and the V segment lost 6 bases, leaving 19 bases of the junction unmatched. The CDR3 extends over 18 amino acids. The source material was CD8+ T cells from peripheral blood mononuclear cells, sampled in the third trimester of pregnancy. The clonotype comes from a female donor with multiple sclerosis, enrolled in a pregnancy study. This chain joins TRBV27 and TRBJ2-7; 10 positions match TRBD2. Here the CDR3 DNA reads TGTGCCAGCAGAGATCTGCGGGGCGGTAGCGGGAGGAGCCACGAGCAGTACTTC. Amino acid sequence: CASRDLRGGSGRSHEQYF.